This T cell receptor beta chain was observed in a study of T cells in Graves' hyperthyroidism and ophthalmopathy. Study-wide results and caveats: Expanded thyroid clonotypes (above 0.001) were mostly also found in blood.

Ten or more counts support this clonotype. The antigen remains unidentified. The germline V gene has CDR1 MNHEY and CDR2 SVGAGI. V gave up 4 bases and J gave up 2 bases; unmatched junction bases: 5. The CDR3 is made up of 14 amino acids. Subjects with ophthalmopathy showed a Clinical Activity Score no lower than 3, a NOSPECS grade no lower than 4, and a duration shorter than 3 months. Thyroid ultrasound, orbital computed tomography, clinical symptoms, and serum thyroxine and TRAb underpinned diagnoses. Fresh 10 ml peripheral blood yielded PBMCs. The CDR3 regions of TCR beta were amplified from RNA transcripts. TCR CDR3 underwent first-round RT-PCR with the HTBI primer set. MiXCR was run by TCRdb on the multiplex PCR reads, yielding one entry per CDR3 protein. The profile covers fewer than 250,000 distinct CDR3 sequences, with almost 25% appearing a single time and approximately 35% taken by the ten largest.

The TCR comes from a woman aged 40 to 49 with Graves' ophthalmopathy. Sequenced material: blood. V gene TRBV6-5 combines with J gene TRBJ2-7; 7 nucleotides align to TRBD1. The CDR3 DNA reads TGTGCCAGCAGTTTTGAAGGACAGGCCTACGAGCAGTACTTC. Translated: CASSFEGQAYEQYF.